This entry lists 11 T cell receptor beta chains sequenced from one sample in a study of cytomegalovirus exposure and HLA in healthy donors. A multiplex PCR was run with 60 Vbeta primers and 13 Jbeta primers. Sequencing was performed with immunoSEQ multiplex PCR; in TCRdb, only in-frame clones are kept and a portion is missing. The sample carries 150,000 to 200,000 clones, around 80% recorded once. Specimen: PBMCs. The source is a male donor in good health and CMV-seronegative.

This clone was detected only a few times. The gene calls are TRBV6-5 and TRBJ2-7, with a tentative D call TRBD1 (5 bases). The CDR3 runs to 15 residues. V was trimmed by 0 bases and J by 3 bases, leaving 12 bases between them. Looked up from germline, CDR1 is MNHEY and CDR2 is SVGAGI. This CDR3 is CASSYSLQTVYEQYF. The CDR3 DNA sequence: TGTGCCAGCAGTTACTCCTTGCAGACAGTCTACGAGCAGTACTTC.

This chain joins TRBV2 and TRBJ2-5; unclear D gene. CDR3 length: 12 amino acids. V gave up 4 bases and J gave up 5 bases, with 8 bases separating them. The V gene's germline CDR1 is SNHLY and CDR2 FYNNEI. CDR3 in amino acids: CASSVGWETQYF. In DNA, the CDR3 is TGTGCCAGCAGTGTCGGGTGGGAGACCCAGTACTTC.

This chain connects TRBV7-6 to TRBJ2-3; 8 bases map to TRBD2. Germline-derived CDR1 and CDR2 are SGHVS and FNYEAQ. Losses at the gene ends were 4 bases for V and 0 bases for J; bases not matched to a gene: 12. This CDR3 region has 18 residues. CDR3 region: CASSSFARGALSTDTQYF. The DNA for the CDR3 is TGTGCCAGCAGCTCCTTCGCGCGGGGGGCCCTGAGCACAGATACGCAGTATTTT.

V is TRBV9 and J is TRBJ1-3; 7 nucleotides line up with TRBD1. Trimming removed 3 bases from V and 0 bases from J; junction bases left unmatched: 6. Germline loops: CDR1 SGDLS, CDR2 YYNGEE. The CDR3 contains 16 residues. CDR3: CASSALQGPSGNTIYF. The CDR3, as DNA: TGTGCCAGCAGCGCACTACAGGGGCCCTCTGGAAACACCATATATTTT. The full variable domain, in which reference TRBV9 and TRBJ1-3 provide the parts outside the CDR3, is DSGVTQTPKHLITATGQRVTLRCSPRSGDLSVYWYQQSLDQGLQFLIQYYNGEERAKGNILERFSAQQFPDLHSELNLSSLELGDSALYFCASSALQGPSGNTIYFGEGSWLTVV.

CDR3 coding DNA: TGTGCCAGCAGTTTTGGGGCGCCTAACACTGAAGCTTTCTTT. Its translation is CASSFGAPNTEAFF. The rearrangement links TRBV27 to TRBJ1-1; a weak D match, TRBD1 (5 bases). V was pared by 3 bases and J by 2 bases, with 10 bases between. Germline CDR1 MNHEY, CDR2 SMNVEV (reference sequence). This CDR3 has 14 amino acids.

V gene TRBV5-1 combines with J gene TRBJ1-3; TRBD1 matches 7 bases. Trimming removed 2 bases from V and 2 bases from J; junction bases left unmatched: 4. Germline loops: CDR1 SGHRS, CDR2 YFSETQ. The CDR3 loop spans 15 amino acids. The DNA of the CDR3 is TGCGCCAGCAGCTTCACAGGGGTTGCTGGAAACACCATATATTTT. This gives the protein CASSFTGVAGNTIYF.

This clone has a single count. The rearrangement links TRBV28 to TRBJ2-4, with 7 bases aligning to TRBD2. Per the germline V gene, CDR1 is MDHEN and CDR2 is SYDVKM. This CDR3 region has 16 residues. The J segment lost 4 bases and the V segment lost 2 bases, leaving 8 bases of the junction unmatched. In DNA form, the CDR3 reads TGTGCCAGCAGTTTACCGTCCCGGGAGGTGAAAAACATTCAGTACTTC. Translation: CASSLPSREVKNIQYF.

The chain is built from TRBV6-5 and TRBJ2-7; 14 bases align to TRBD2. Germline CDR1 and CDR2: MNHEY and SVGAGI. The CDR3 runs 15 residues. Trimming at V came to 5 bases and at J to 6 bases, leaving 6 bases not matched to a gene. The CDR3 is CASSQTSGGAPEQYF. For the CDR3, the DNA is TGTGCCAGCAGTCAGACTAGCGGGGGGGCCCCCGAGCAGTACTTC.

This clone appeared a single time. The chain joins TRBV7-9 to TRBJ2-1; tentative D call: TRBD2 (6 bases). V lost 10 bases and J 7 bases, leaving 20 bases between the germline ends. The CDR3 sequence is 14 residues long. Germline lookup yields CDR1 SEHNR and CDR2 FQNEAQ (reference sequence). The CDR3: CATSPWGEWNEQFF. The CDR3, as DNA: TGTGCCACTTCCCCTTGGGGGGAATGGAATGAGCAGTTCTTC.

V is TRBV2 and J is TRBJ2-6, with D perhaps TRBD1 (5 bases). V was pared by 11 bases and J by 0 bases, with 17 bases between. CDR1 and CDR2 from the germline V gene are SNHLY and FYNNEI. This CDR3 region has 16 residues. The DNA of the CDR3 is TGTGCCTCCCAGGGATTTCGCTCCTCTGGGGCCAACGTCCTGACTTTC. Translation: CASQGFRSSGANVLTF.

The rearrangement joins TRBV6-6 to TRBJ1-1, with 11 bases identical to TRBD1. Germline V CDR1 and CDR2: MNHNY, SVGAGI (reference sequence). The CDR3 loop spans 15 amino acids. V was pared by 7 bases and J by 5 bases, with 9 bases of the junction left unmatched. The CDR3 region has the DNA TGTGCCAGCAAGGGACAGGGGGTTTCGTGGACTGAAGCTTTCTTT. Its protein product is CASKGQGVSWTEAFF.